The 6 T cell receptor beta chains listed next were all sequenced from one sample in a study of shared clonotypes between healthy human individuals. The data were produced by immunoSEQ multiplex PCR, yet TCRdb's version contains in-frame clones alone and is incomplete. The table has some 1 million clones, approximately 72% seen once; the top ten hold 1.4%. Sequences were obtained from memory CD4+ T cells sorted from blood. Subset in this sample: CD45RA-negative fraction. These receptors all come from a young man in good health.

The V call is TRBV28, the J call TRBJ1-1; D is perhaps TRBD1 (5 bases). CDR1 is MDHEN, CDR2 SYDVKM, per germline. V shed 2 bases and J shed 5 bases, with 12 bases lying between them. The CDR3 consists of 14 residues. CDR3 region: CASSLTGRPTEAFF. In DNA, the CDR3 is TGTGCCAGCAGTTTAACGGGGCGCCCGACTGAAGCTTTCTTT.

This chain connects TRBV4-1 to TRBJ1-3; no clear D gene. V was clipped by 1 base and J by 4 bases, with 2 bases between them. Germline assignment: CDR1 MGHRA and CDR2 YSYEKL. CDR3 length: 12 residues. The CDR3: CASSQGGNTIYF. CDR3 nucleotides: TGCGCCAGCAGCCAAGGCGGAAACACCATATATTTT.

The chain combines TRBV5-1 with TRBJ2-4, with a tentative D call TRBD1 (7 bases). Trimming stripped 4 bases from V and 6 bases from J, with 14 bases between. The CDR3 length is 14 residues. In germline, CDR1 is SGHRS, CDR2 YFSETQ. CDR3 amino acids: CASSAGQEGNIQYF. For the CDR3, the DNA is TGCGCCAGCAGCGCCGGACAGGAGGGAAACATTCAGTACTTC.

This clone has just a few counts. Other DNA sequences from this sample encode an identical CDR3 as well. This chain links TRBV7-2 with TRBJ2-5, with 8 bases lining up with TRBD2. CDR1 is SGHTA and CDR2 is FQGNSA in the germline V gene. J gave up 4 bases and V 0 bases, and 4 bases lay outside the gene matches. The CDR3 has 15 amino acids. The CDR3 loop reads CASSLAGLAGETQYF. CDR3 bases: TGTGCCAGCAGCTTAGCGGGGCTAGCGGGAGAGACCCAGTACTTC.

This CDR3 reads CASSSGRGETQYF. The CDR3 region has the DNA TGTGCCAGCAGCTCGGGACGGGGCGAGACCCAGTACTTC. V gene TRBV7-9 combines with J gene TRBJ2-5; the D gene could be TRBD1 or TRBD2 (5 bases each). V was cut by 4 bases and J by 5 bases, with 11 bases left in between. The V gene's germline CDR1 is SEHNR and CDR2 FQNEAQ (reference sequence). The CDR3 totals 13 residues.

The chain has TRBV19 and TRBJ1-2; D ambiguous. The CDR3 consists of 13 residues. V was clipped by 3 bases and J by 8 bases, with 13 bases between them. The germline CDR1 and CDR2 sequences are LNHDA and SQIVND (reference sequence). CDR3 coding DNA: TGTGCCAGTAGTATGAGCGACTATTTGGGCTACACCTTC. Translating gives CASSMSDYLGYTF.